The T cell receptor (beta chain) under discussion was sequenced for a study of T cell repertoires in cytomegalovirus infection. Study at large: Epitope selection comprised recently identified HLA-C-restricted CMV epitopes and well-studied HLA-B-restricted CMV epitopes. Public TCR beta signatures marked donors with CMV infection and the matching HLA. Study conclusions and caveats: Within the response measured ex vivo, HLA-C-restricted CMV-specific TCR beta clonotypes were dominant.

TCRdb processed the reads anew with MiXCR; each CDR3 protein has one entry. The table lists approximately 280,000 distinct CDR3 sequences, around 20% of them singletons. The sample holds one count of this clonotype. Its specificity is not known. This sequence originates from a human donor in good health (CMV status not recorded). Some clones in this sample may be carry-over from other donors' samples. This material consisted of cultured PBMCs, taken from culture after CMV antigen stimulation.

CDR3 sequence (DNA): TGCAGTGCTAGACCGGGACTAGGGGCGACAGATACGCAGTATTTT. This sequence encodes CSARPGLGATDTQYF. V is TRBV20-1 and J is TRBJ2-3, with 8 bases lining up with TRBD2. Germline V gene sequence: CDR1 DFQATT, CDR2 SNEGSKA (reference sequence). V shed 2 bases, J shed 3 bases, and the junction held 7 bases outside the gene matches. The CDR3 is made up of 15 amino acids.